Many counts were recorded for the clone carrying this TCR beta chain. Authors' analysis steps: Per-sample TCR counts ranged from 23,224 to 690,600, median roughly 87,000. MiXCR was run by TCRdb on the RACE reads, yielding one entry per CDR3 protein. The V and J calls come from TCRdb's annotation, not from the publication. The repertoire holds fewer than 90,000 distinct CDR3 sequences, with about 6.6% as singletons. Time point of the sample: patch test 2, 6 weeks after DPC sensitization. Noted treatment: therapeutic diphenylcyclopropenone sensitization with weekly scalp DPC. It was from unfractionated whole blood that total RNA was extracted. The sample is drawn from a study of human T cells and chemical hapten exposure. Germline CDR1 reads LGHDT; CDR2 reads YNNKEL (reference sequence). The V end was cut by 1 base, the J end by 3 bases, with 13 bases between. This CDR3 spans 15 amino acids.

This chain links TRBV3-1 with TRBJ2-7, with D possibly TRBD1 on 5 matching bases. Sequencing was performed on whole blood, taken in connection with sensitization to the hapten diphenylcyclopropenone (DPC). This TCR was sampled from a woman in her 30s with alopecia areata. Some clones in this sample may be carry-over from other donors' samples. The CDR3 bases are TGTGCCAGCAGCCAAGGCGCAGGGTCGTACTACGAGCAGTACTTC. Its protein product is CASSQGAGSYYEQYF.